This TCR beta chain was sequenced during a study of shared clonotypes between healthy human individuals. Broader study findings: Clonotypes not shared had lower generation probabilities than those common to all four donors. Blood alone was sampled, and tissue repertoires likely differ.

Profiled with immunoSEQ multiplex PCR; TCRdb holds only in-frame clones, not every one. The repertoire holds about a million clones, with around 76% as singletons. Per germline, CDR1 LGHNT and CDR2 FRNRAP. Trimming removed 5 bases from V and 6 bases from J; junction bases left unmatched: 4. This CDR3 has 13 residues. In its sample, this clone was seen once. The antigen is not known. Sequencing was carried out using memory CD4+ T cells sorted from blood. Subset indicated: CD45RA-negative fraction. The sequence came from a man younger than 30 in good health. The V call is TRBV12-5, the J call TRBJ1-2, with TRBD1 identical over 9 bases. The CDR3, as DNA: TGTGCTAGTGGTCTCGGACAGGGGAATGGCTACACCTTC. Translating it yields CASGLGQGNGYTF. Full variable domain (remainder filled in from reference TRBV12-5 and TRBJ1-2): DARVTQTPRHKVTEMGQEVTMRCQPILGHNTVFWYRQTMMQGLELLAYFRNRAPLDDSGMPKDRFSAEMPDATLATLKIQPSEPRDSAVYFCASGLGQGNGYTFGSGTRLTVV.